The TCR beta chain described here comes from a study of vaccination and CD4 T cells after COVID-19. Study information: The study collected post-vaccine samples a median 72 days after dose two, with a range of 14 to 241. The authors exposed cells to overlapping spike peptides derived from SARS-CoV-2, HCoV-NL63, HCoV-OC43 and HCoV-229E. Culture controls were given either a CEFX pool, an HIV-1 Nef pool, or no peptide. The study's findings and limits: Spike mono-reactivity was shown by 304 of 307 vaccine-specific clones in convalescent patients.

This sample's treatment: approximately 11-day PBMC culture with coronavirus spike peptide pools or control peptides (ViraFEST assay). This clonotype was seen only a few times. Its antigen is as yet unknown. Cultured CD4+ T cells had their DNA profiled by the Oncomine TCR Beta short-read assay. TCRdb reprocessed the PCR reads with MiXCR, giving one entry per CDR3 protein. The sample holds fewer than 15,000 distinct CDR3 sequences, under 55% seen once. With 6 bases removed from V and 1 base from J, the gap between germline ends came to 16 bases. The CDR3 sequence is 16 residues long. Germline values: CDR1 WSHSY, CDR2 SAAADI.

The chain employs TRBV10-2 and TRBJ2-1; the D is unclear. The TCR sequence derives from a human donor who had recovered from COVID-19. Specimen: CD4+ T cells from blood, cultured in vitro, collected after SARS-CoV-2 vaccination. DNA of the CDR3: TGCGCCAGCAGGGCCGTGCAAGACTGGTCCTACAATGAGCAGTTCTTC. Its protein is CASRAVQDWSYNEQFF.